The clone carrying this T cell receptor beta chain is a singleton in its sample. This record belongs to a study of blood T cell repertoires in COVID-19. Measured with immunoSEQ multiplex PCR; TCRdb has only the in-frame clones, and not every one. Here the sample spans 390,000 or so clones, roughly 90% being singletons. Germline V gives CDR1 SGHAT, CDR2 FQNNGV. The length of the CDR3 is 14 residues. The V end lost 4 bases, the J end lost 2 bases, and 12 bases lay between the germline ends. The sequenced sample was peripheral blood. The TCR comes from a woman in her thirties with COVID-19, enrolled during active disease. The V and J genes are TRBV11-2 and TRBJ2-7; TRBD1 is a possible D gene (5 bases). CDR3 residues: CASSSDSRAYEQYF. DNA of the CDR3: TGTGCCAGCAGCTCTGACAGCCGAGCCTACGAGCAGTACTTC.